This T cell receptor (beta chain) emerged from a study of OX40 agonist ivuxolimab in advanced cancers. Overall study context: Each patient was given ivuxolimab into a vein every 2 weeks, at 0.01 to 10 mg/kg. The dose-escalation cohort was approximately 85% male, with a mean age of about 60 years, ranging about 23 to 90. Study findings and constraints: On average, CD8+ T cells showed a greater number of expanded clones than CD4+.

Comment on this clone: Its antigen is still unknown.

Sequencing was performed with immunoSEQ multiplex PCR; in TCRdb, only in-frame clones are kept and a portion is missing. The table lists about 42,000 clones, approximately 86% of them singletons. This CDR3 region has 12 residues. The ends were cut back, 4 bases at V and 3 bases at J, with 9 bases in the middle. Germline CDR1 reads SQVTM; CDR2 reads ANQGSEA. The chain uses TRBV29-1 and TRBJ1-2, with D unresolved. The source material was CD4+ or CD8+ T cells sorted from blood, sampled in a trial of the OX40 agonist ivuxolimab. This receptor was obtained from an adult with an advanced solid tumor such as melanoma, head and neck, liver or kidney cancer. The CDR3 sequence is CSVAAVDYGYTF. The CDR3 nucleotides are TGCAGCGTTGCGGCAGTCGACTATGGCTACACCTTC.